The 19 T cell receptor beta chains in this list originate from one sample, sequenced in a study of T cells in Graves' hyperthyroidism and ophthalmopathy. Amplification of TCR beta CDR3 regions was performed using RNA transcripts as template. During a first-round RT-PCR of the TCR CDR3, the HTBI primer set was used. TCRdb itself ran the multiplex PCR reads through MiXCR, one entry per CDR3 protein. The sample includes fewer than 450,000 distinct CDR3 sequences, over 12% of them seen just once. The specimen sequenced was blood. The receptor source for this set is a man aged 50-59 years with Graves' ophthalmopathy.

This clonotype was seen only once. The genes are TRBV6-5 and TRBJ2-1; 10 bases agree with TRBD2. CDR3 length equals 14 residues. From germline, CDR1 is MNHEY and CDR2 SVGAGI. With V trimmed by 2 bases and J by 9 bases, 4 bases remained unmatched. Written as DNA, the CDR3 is TGTGCCAGCAGTTACGGACTAGCGGTTGGTGAGCAGTTCTTC. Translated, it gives CASSYGLAVGEQFF.

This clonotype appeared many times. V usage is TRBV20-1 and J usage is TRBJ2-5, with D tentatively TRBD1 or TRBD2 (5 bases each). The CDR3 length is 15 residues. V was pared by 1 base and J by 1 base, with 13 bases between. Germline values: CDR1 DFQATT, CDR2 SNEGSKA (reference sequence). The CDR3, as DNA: TGCAGTGCTAGAGCCCCCAGGGACCCCCAAGAGACCCAGTACTTC. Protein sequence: CSARAPRDPQETQYF.

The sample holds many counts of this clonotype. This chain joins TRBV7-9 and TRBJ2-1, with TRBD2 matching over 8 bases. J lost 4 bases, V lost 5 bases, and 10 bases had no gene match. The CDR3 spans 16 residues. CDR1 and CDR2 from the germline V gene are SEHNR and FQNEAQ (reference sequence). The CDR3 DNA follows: TGTGCCAGCAGCCCCCTGGCGGGAGGCTTGTACAATGAGCAGTTCTTC. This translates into CASSPLAGGLYNEQFF.

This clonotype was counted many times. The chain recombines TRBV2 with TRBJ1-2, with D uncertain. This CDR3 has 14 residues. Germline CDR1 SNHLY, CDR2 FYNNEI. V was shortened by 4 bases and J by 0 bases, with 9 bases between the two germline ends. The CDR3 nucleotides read TGTGCCAGCAGTGGGCAGCGACCTAACTATGGCTACACCTTC. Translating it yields CASSGQRPNYGYTF. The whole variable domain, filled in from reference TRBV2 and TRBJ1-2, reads EPEVTQTPSHQVTQMGQEVILRCVPISNHLYFYWYRQILGQKVEFLVSFYNNEISEKSEIFDDQFSVERPDGSNFTLKIRSTKLEDSAMYFCASSGQRPNYGYTFGSGTRLTVV.

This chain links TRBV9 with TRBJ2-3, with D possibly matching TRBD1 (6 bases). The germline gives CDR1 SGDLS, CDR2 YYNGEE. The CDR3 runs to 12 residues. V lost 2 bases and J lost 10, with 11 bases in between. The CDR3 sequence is CASSVWTEAQYF. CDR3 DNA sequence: TGTGCCAGCAGCGTCTGGACAGAAGCGCAGTATTTT.

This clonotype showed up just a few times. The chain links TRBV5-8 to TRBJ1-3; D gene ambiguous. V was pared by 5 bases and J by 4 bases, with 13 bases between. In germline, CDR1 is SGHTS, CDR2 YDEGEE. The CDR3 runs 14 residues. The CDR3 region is CASRPERSGNTIYF. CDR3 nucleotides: TGTGCCAGCAGACCCGAGAGAAGCGGAAACACCATATATTTT. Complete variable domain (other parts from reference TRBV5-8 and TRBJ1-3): EAGVTQSPTHLIKTRGQQATLRCSPISGHTSVYWYQQALGLGLQFLLWYDEGEERNRGNFPPRFSGRQFPNYSSELNVNALELEDSALYLCASRPERSGNTIYFGEGSWLTVV.

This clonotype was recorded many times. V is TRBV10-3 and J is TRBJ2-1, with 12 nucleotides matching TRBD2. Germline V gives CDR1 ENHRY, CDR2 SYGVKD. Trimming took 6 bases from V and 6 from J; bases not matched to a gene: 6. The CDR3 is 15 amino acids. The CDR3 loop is CAISTGTSGLNEQFF. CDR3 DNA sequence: TGTGCCATCAGCACCGGGACTAGCGGGCTCAATGAGCAGTTCTTC.

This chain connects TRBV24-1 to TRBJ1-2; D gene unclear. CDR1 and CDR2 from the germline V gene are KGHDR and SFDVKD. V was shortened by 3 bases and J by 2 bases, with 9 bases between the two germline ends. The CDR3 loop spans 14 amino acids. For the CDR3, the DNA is TGTGCCACCAGTGATCCTTATAAAAACTATGGCTACACCTTC. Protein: CATSDPYKNYGYTF.

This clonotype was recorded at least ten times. The CDR3 DNA follows: TGTGCCAGCAGCTACCGGGGACTAGCGGGAGGATCTGGGGCCAACGTCCTGACTTTC. It encodes CASSYRGLAGGSGANVLTF. The rearrangement joins TRBV7-8 to TRBJ2-6; 15 bases are a match to TRBD2. The CDR3 sequence is 19 residues long. The trim removed 4 bases at V and 1 base at J, leaving 5 bases unmatched. Germline CDR1 SGHVS, CDR2 FQNEAQ.

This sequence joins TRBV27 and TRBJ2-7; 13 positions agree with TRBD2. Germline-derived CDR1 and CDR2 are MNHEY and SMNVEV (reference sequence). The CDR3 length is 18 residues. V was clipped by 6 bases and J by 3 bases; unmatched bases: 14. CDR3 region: CASSPGGRTSGRIYEQYF. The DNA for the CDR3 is TGTGCCAGCAGCCCTGGGGGTCGGACTAGCGGGAGAATCTACGAGCAGTACTTC.

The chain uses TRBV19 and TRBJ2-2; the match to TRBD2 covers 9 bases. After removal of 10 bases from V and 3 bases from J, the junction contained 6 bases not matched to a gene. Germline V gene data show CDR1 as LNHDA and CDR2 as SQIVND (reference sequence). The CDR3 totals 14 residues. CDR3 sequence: CAIRTSAYTGELFF. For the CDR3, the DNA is TGTGCCATAAGGACTAGCGCGTACACCGGGGAGCTGTTTTTT.

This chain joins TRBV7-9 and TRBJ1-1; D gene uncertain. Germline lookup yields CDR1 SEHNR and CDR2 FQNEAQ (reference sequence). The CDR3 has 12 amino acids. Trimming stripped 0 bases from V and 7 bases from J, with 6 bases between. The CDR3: CASSLANGEAFF. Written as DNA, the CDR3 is TGTGCCAGCAGCTTAGCGAATGGTGAAGCTTTCTTT.

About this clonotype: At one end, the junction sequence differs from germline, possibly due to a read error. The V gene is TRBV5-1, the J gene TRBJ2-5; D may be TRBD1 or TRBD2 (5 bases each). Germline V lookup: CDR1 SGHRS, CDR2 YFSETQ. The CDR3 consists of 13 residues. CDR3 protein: CASSHGGEETQYF. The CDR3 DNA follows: TGTGCCAGCAGCCATGGGGGAGAAGAGACCCAGTACTTC.

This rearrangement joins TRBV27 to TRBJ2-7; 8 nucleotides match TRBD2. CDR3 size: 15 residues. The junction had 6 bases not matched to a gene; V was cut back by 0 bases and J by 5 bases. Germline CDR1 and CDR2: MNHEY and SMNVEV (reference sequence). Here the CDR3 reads CASSLSVREGHEQYF. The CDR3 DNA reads TGTGCCAGCAGTTTATCTGTACGGGAGGGCCACGAGCAGTACTTC.

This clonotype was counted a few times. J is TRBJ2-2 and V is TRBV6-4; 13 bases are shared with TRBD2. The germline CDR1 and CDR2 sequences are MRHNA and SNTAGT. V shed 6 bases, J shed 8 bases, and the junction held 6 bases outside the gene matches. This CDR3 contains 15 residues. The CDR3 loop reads CASRGLAGESGELFF. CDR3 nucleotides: TGTGCCAGCAGAGGACTAGCGGGAGAATCAGGGGAGCTGTTTTTT.

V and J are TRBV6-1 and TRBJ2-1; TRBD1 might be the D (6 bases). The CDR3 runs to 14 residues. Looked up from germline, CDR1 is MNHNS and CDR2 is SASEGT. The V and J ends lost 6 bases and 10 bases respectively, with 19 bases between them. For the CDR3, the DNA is TGTGCCAGCAGCCTCTTGGACCGAAGGGGGGAGCAGTTCTTC. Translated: CASSLLDRRGEQFF.

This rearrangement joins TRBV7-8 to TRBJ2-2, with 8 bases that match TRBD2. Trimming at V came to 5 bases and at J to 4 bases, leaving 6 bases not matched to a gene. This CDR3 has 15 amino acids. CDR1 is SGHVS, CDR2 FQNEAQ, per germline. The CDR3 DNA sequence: TGTGCCAGCAGCGTGGGACTAGACCTCACCGGGGAGCTGTTTTTT. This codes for CASSVGLDLTGELFF.

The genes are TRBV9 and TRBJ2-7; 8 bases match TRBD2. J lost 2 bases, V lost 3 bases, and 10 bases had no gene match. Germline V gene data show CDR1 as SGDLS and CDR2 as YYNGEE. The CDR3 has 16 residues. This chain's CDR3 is CASSGGGPGGPYEQYF. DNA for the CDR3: TGTGCCAGCAGCGGTGGGGGTCCGGGAGGGCCCTACGAGCAGTACTTC.

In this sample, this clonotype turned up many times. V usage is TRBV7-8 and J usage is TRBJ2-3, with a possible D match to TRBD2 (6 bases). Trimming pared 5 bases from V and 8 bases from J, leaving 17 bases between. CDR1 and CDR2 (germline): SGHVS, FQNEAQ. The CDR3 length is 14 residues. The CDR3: CASSPQTELATQYF. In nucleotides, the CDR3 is TGTGCCAGCAGCCCACAGACCGAACTAGCTACGCAGTATTTT.